The T cell receptor (beta chain) under discussion was sequenced for a study of T cell responses to AZD1222 COVID-19 vaccine (dated by TCRdb to the early 2020s). Regarding the complete study: AZD1222 recipients whose second dose came at about 4 weeks and those whose second dose came at about 12 weeks were combined into one group, since spike-specific TCR depth and breadth did not differ between the two schedules. A total of approximately 250 trial participants underwent TCR sequencing, of whom approximately 200 had received two doses of AZD1222 and roughly 26 had received two doses of the MenACWY control vaccine. Enrollment into the trials was organized by age into subgroups of 18-55, 56-69 and 70-plus years, and those subgroups contained roughly 150, 30 and 60 TCR-sequenced participants, respectively.

On this clone itself: The target of this receptor is not known. No quality values exist for individual bases; no much larger clone is one base distant.

The CDR3, from cysteine to phenylalanine, totals 14 residues. Kept here is only the CDR3 DNA, which spans 42 bases and is read in frame from base 1. CDR1 and CDR2 are read off the germline V gene as KGHDR and SFDVKD. Relative to germline, V is 1 base shorter and J is 4 bases shorter, with 9 bases between their ends. Per the publication, the time point label means: baseline before first vaccination. Vaccinee samples were obtained from the UK trials COV001 and COV002, which included a single-blind randomized controlled phase 2/3 trial of AZD1222 (ChAdOx1 nCoV-19) in healthy adults. Trial participant PBMC samples were collected at day 0 and day 28 after the second dose for TCRbeta chain sequencing. The CDR3 regions of human TCRbeta chains were analyzed by immunosequencing. The original pipeline was this. TCRs in the repertoires were compared against a reference library of SARS-CoV-2-specific TCRs that had been generated with the MIRA antigen-specificity platform. Breadth was defined as the fraction of unique TCRs that were SARS-CoV-2-associated. Depth was defined as the fraction of total T cells that were SARS-CoV-2-associated. Using the MIRA data, every spike-specific TCR was mapped to the spike region that the TCR reacted to and assigned to either a CD4 or a CD8 class. Log10-transformed breadth and depth values were compared by one-way ANOVA with Sidak's multiple comparisons tests. As stored in TCRdb, this immuneACCESS dataset retains in-frame rearrangements with V and J assigned. A fraction of the clones does not appear; measured against another copy, unresolved V genes explain less than half of the discrepancy, and the remainder lacks a known reason. From that table come the V and J calls and clone size; the DNA was used to work out D and trimming. The sample table records roughly 120,000 clones; about 85% of these occur just once. The ten largest clones add up to about 6.2% of the sample.

Points the paper makes about the study in general: Most participants were white British and females outnumbered males, and the authors suggested that clonal diversity may have been underestimated. Because no day 14 peak-response samples were available, repertoires were characterized only after the peak T cell response. Nearly half of unique spike-specific TCRs reportedly recognized epitopes outside regions mutated in the B.1.351 and B.1.1.7 variants. Spike-specific TCR breadth and depth rose significantly after two AZD1222 doses compared with day 0 and with MenACWY recipients. The vaccine-associated CD4 TCRs covered the entire spike protein, and the dominant responses fell in regions 160-218 and 743-854. In the small 56-69-year group, the increase in depth fell short of significance, most likely because of low power. Only a handful of AZD1222 recipients were SARS-CoV-2 seropositive at baseline, limiting conclusions about previously exposed vaccinees.

The receptor was isolated from an adult in good health. This sample comprised peripheral blood, obtained on day 0 of AZD1222 vaccination. Recombination linked TRBV24-1 to TRBJ2-5; no D gene call is confident. CDR3 loop: CATSDFKNSETQYF. Here is the DNA: TGTGCCACCAGTGATTTTAAGAACTCAGAGACCCAGTACTTC.